The 23 T cell receptor beta chains below all came from one sample that was sequenced in a study of beta chain features in type 1 diabetes. Every isolated RNA sample was fully reverse transcribed, so sequencing captured expressed TCRB transcripts. Repertoires were generated with immunoSEQ multiplex PCR, while TCRdb's copy carries only in-frame clones and drops some. Among around 250,000 clones listed, about 14% were seen once. Study-wide findings and caveats: Type 1 diabetes patients showed a moderate but significant shortening of TCRB CDR3s in all four CD4+ subsets.

For these receptors, no antigen is known. The sample consisted of naive CD4+ T cells from blood. The receptor set was obtained from a man aged 25 to 45 with type 1 diabetes.

The sample holds a few counts of this clone. The V and J genes are TRBV5-1 and TRBJ2-7; D is perhaps TRBD2 (6 bases). Trimming took 1 base from V and 0 from J, leaving 8 bases between them. The CDR3 contains 14 residues. Germline CDR1 is SGHRS and CDR2 is YFSETQ. CDR3 residues: CASSLSGLSYEQYF. DNA of the CDR3: TGCGCCAGCAGCTTGTCGGGACTCTCCTACGAGCAGTACTTC.

The chain employs TRBV19 and TRBJ1-1; unclear D gene. Trimming shortened V by 3 bases and J by 0 bases, and 11 bases separated the two germline ends. This CDR3 has 15 residues. Looked up from germline, CDR1 is LNHDA and CDR2 is SQIVND (reference sequence). CDR3 in DNA: TGTGCCAGTAGTATCTCGGCACAGCTGAACACTGAAGCTTTCTTT. Protein product: CASSISAQLNTEAFF.

The chain joins TRBV2 to TRBJ2-5; 9 nucleotides align to TRBD1. CDR1 is SNHLY, CDR2 FYNNEI, per germline. The CDR3 covers 15 residues. The V and J ends lost 5 bases and 1 base, in that order; junction bases with no gene match: 5. The CDR3 sequence is CASSSRDRAQETQYF. Here the CDR3 DNA reads TGTGCCAGCAGTAGCCGGGACAGGGCCCAAGAGACCCAGTACTTC.

The sample holds a few counts of this clone. The V and J genes are TRBV5-4 and TRBJ1-5, with a weak D call TRBD1 (6 bases). This CDR3 is built from 15 residues. Germline V CDR1 and CDR2: SGHNT, YYREEE (reference sequence). V lost 2 bases and J lost 2, with 11 bases in between. The CDR3 DNA is TGTGCCAGCAGCTTAGGTGGACAGCGCAATCAGCCCCAGCATTTT. This encodes CASSLGGQRNQPQHF.

The table lists this clone with a few counts. The chain uses TRBV5-1 and TRBJ2-7; possibly TRBD1 for D (5 bases). From germline, CDR1 is SGHRS and CDR2 YFSETQ. V was cut by 1 base and J by 2 bases, with 13 bases left in between. This CDR3 spans 15 amino acids. CDR3 amino acids: CASSLTGSFPYEQYF. CDR3 bases: TGCGCCAGCAGCTTGACAGGTTCTTTCCCCTACGAGCAGTACTTC.

The chain uses TRBV28 and TRBJ2-1; 7 nucleotides match TRBD2. Per the germline V gene, CDR1 is MDHEN and CDR2 is SYDVKM. Trimming took 5 bases from V and 13 from J; bases not matched to a gene: 14. The CDR3 is 14 amino acids. The CDR3 DNA reads TGTGCCAGCAGTCCCCCCAGCGGGATGATAGGCCAGTTCTTC. Translated, it gives CASSPPSGMIGQFF.

The CDR3 loop reads CSGRTGFNEKLFF. The CDR3 region has the DNA TGCAGCGGCCGGACAGGGTTCAACGAAAAACTGTTTTTT. The J gene is TRBJ1-4, the V gene TRBV29-1, with 8 bases that match TRBD1. V was clipped by 7 bases and J by 8 bases; unmatched bases: 9. The germline CDR1 and CDR2 sequences are SQVTM and ANQGSEA. This CDR3 comprises 13 residues.

The table lists this clone with a few counts. The chain links TRBV19 to TRBJ2-2, with D perhaps matching TRBD1 (6 bases). V was trimmed by 8 bases and J by 6 bases, leaving 19 bases between them. Germline V gene lookup returns CDR1 LNHDA and CDR2 SQIVND (reference sequence). This CDR3 has 15 residues. The CDR3 region is CASGFGGVVPGELFF. The CDR3 coding sequence is TGTGCCAGTGGATTTGGGGGCGTCGTCCCCGGGGAGCTGTTTTTT.

The chain is built from TRBV7-9 and TRBJ2-4, with 8 positions matching TRBD1. The V segment lost 3 bases and the J segment 8 bases; nucleotides outside the gene matches: 6. CDR1 and CDR2 (germline): SEHNR, FQNEAQ (reference sequence). The CDR3 runs to 14 residues. The CDR3 spells CASSFGQGRDIQYF. The CDR3 bases are TGTGCCAGCAGCTTTGGACAGGGAAGGGACATTCAGTACTTC.

J is TRBJ2-5 and V is TRBV29-1; 14 bases match TRBD2. This CDR3 is built from 15 residues. J was trimmed by 3 bases and V by 4 bases; bases with no gene match: 4. Germline-derived CDR1 and CDR2 are SQVTM and ANQGSEA. The CDR3 here is CSVARLAGGEETQYF. The CDR3 DNA sequence: TGCAGCGTTGCGAGACTAGCGGGGGGGGAAGAGACCCAGTACTTC.

J is TRBJ2-1 and V is TRBV29-1, with 8 positions matching TRBD1. Trimming cost V 6 bases and J 3 bases; bases outside gene matches: 7. The CDR3 covers 14 residues. Germline CDR1 and CDR2: SQVTM and ANQGSEA. The chain's CDR3 is CSVRSGQDYNEQFF. The CDR3 DNA is TGCAGCGTGAGGTCGGGACAGGACTACAATGAGCAGTTCTTC.

The chain links TRBV7-9 to TRBJ1-2; 10 nucleotides agree with TRBD1. This CDR3 has 15 residues. With 5 bases clipped from V and 7 bases from J, the junction kept 10 bases outside the gene matches. CDR1 is SEHNR and CDR2 is FQNEAQ in the germline V gene (reference sequence). The CDR3 DNA is TGTGCCAGCAGCGTCCCCGGGACAGGGGATCTTGGCTACACCTTC. Protein: CASSVPGTGDLGYTF.

In this sample, this clone turned up a few times. V is TRBV4-2 and J is TRBJ2-4; 7 bases align to TRBD2. V dropped 4 bases and J dropped 11; count of bases not matched to a gene: 8. The CDR3 sequence is 13 residues long. Per the germline V gene, CDR1 is LGHNA and CDR2 is YNFKEQ. The CDR3 bases are TGTGCCAGCAGCCCGGGGGGTATTAGAGTTCAGTACTTC. Its translation: CASSPGGIRVQYF.

In its sample, this clone was seen a few times. The chain joins TRBV18 to TRBJ1-6; 7 nucleotides agree with TRBD1. Germline assignment: CDR1 KGHSH and CDR2 LQKENI. V lost 3 bases, J lost 10 bases, and 6 bases stayed unmatched. The CDR3 totals 14 residues. CDR3 sequence reads: CASSPDRVRSPLHF. DNA for the CDR3: TGTGCCAGCTCACCCGACAGGGTTCGATCACCCCTCCACTTT.

The rearrangement uses TRBV6-1 and TRBJ2-1; perhaps TRBD2 as D (6 bases). The V gene's germline CDR1 is MNHNS and CDR2 SASEGT. The V end lost 6 bases, the J end lost 7 bases, and 13 bases lay between the germline ends. The CDR3 is made up of 13 amino acids. CDR3 DNA: TGTGCCAGCAGCGAGCTTGGGGGGAATGAGCAGTTCTTC. Its protein is CASSELGGNEQFF.

The CDR3 DNA reads as TGTGCCAGCAGTCGTAACAGGGGTGTGGAGCCCCAGCATTTT. Translation gives CASSRNRGVEPQHF. V usage is TRBV6-6 and J usage is TRBJ1-5, with TRBD1 matching 7 bases. CDR3 length equals 14 residues. From germline, CDR1 is MNHNY and CDR2 SVGAGI (reference sequence). V was clipped by 5 bases and J by 8 bases; unmatched bases: 9.

The V gene is TRBV5-4, the J gene TRBJ2-1; 10 nucleotides agree with TRBD2. The germline CDR1 and CDR2 sequences are SGHNT and YYREEE (reference sequence). The V segment lost 4 bases and the J segment 5 bases; nucleotides outside the gene matches: 9. CDR3 length equals 16 residues. The CDR3 coding sequence is TGTGCCAGCAGCCACGGTGGCCTAGCGGGGGACAATGAGCAGTTCTTC. Translated: CASSHGGLAGDNEQFF. The variable domain in full, completed from reference TRBV5-4 and TRBJ2-1, reads ETGVTQSPTHLIKTRGQQVTLRCSSQSGHNTVSWYQQALGQGPQFIFQYYREEENGRGNFPPRFSGLQFPNYSSELNVNALELDDSALYLCASSHGGLAGDNEQFFGPGTRLTVL.

There are a few counts of this clone. The chain has TRBV11-2 and TRBJ1-1; 7 bases line up with TRBD1. The CDR3 has 13 amino acids. Per the germline V gene, CDR1 is SGHAT and CDR2 is FQNNGV. Trimming at V came to 5 bases and at J to 11 bases, leaving 11 bases not matched to a gene. CDR3 in DNA: TGTGCCAGCAGCCTAGGGGACGACAGGGCTGCTTTCTTT. It translates to CASSLGDDRAAFF.

The chain recombines TRBV5-1 with TRBJ1-1; TRBD1 might be the D (6 bases). Germline CDR1 and CDR2: SGHRS and YFSETQ. Between the trimmed V and J ends, which lost 3 bases and 5 bases, there was a span of 14 bases. The CDR3 has 14 amino acids. The CDR3 sequence: CASSSQGPGTEAFF. CDR3 DNA: TGCGCCAGCAGCTCACAGGGTCCGGGGACTGAAGCTTTCTTT.

This rearrangement joins TRBV19 to TRBJ2-6; 7 nucleotides line up with TRBD1. V was pared by 8 bases and J by 4 bases, with 11 bases of the junction left unmatched. This CDR3 spans 16 amino acids. Looked up from germline, CDR1 is LNHDA and CDR2 is SQIVND (reference sequence). The CDR3 sequence is CASASTGLRGANVLTF. CDR3 in DNA: TGTGCCAGTGCGTCGACAGGGCTGCGGGGGGCCAACGTCCTGACTTTC.

This clone was seen a handful of times. The same CDR3 can be traced to other DNA sequences in this sample. This chain connects TRBV25-1 to TRBJ2-5, with 8 positions matching TRBD1. J lost 5 bases, V lost 2 bases, and 7 bases had no gene match. Looked up from germline, CDR1 is MGHDK and CDR2 is SYGVNS. This CDR3 region has 15 residues. The CDR3 region is CASSEGQGAGETQYF. DNA for the CDR3: TGTGCCAGCAGTGAAGGGCAGGGGGCCGGGGAGACCCAGTACTTC.

This clone was seen a handful of times. V and J are TRBV7-2 and TRBJ2-5, with 7 bases identical to TRBD2. This CDR3 is built from 17 residues. Germline V gene lookup returns CDR1 SGHTA and CDR2 FQGNSA. V dropped 1 base and J dropped 3; count of bases not matched to a gene: 11. The CDR3 loop is CASSLGIRGDQEETQYF. For the CDR3, the DNA is TGTGCCAGCAGCTTAGGGATCCGGGGGGATCAGGAAGAGACCCAGTACTTC.

The chain couples TRBV2 to TRBJ1-2; D gene ambiguous. The V gene lost 3 bases and the J gene lost 3 bases, with 14 bases spanning the gap. Looked up from germline, CDR1 is SNHLY and CDR2 is FYNNEI. The CDR3 covers 15 residues. The CDR3 region has the DNA TGTGCCAGCAGTGACGGTGCACTTCCCTACTATGGCTACACCTTC. This translates into CASSDGALPYYGYTF. Based on the CDR3 plus reference TRBV2 and TRBJ1-2, the full variable domain is EPEVTQTPSHQVTQMGQEVILRCVPISNHLYFYWYRQILGQKVEFLVSFYNNEISEKSEIFDDQFSVERPDGSNFTLKIRSTKLEDSAMYFCASSDGALPYYGYTFGSGTRLTVV.